Each of the 27 T cell receptor beta chains below was sequenced from the same sample in a study of T-cell reconstitution after alpha-beta-depleted transplantation in children. The TCRbeta library incorporated unique molecular identifiers. TCRdb independently ran MiXCR on the PCR reads; one entry per CDR3 protein. The sample contains about 580,000 distinct CDR3 sequences, about a quarter of which appear only once. The material was PBMCs, obtained before TCRalphabeta/CD19-depleted stem cell transplant. The source of these receptors is a boy in the first two years of life with Wiskott-Aldrich syndrome, due to receive a stem cell transplant.

This rearrangement joins TRBV5-6 to TRBJ2-5; the D is unclear. This CDR3 comprises 13 residues. Germline V gene sequence: CDR1 SGHDT, CDR2 YYEEEE. V was clipped by 0 bases and J by 6 bases, with 9 bases between them. Here the CDR3 DNA reads TGTGCCAGCAGCTTGGGTCAGGTTCAGACCCAGTACTTC. It specifies CASSLGQVQTQYF.

This clonotype came up a few times. CDR3 DNA sequence: TGTGCCATCAGGGGGACGAGAGAGACCCAGTACTTC. Translating gives CAIRGTRETQYF. The V and J genes are TRBV10-3 and TRBJ2-5; D is possibly TRBD1 or TRBD2 (5 bases each). V lost 6 bases and J 4 bases, leaving 9 bases between the germline ends. The length of the CDR3 is 12 residues. Germline CDR1 is ENHRY and CDR2 is SYGVKD.

This clonotype was counted ten times or more. V is TRBV19 and J is TRBJ2-1; D is uncertain. This CDR3 has 15 residues. V lost 1 base, J lost 8 bases, and 15 bases lay in between. The germline gives CDR1 LNHDA, CDR2 SQIVND (reference sequence). CDR3 nucleotide sequence: TGTGCCAGTAGTATAGCTCAGGAACCCACACATGAGCAGTTCTTC. Translation: CASSIAQEPTHEQFF.

V gene TRBV7-8 combines with J gene TRBJ1-2; D gene unclear. Trimming took off 5 bases at V and 5 bases at J, with 9 bases between the two ends. The CDR3 loop spans 12 amino acids. Per the germline V gene, CDR1 is SGHVS and CDR2 is FQNEAQ. The CDR3 nucleotides are TGTGCCAGCAGCCCTACAGCGTATGGCTACACCTTC. It yields the protein CASSPTAYGYTF. The full variable domain, in which reference TRBV7-8 and TRBJ1-2 provide the parts outside the CDR3, is GAGVSQSPRYKVAKRGQDVALRCDPISGHVSLFWYQQALGQGPEFLTYFQNEAQLDKSGLPSDRFFAERPEGSVSTLKIQRTQQEDSAVYLCASSPTAYGYTFGSGTRLTVV.

This chain joins TRBV7-8 and TRBJ2-1; no reliable D call. The CDR3 is 16 amino acids. Germline V lookup: CDR1 SGHVS, CDR2 FQNEAQ. Trimming left V 6 bases short and J 0 bases short, with 15 bases between. Here the CDR3 reads CASRLTGMSSYNEQFF. The CDR3 DNA reads TGTGCCAGCAGACTTACGGGTATGAGCTCCTACAATGAGCAGTTCTTC.

The chain couples TRBV28 to TRBJ1-5, with D perhaps TRBD1 (6 bases). V gave up 7 bases and J gave up 5 bases, with 12 bases separating them. The CDR3 is 13 residues long. Per germline, CDR1 MDHEN and CDR2 SYDVKM. CDR3 bases: TGTGCCAGCACCCCCGGACAGTATCAGCCCCAGCATTTT. It yields the protein CASTPGQYQPQHF.

This clonotype has more than one count but fewer than ten. The CDR3 here is CASSLLRARSYEQYF. The DNA of the CDR3 is TGTGCCAGCAGCTTACTCCGGGCCAGATCCTACGAGCAGTACTTC. The chain uses TRBV5-6 and TRBJ2-7; D is ambiguous. The CDR3 extends over 15 amino acids. Germline loops: CDR1 SGHDT, CDR2 YYEEEE. V was cut by 2 bases and J by 1 base, with 13 bases left in between.

This chain uses TRBV20-1 with TRBJ2-1; 14 bases map to TRBD2. V trimming: 1 base; J trimming: 6 bases; junction bases outside the gene matches: 2. The length of the CDR3 is 15 residues. Germline V gives CDR1 DFQATT, CDR2 SNEGSKA (reference sequence). CDR3 sequence reads: CSARGGTSGGNEQFF. The CDR3 coding sequence is TGCAGTGCTAGAGGGGGGACTAGCGGGGGCAATGAGCAGTTCTTC.

This clonotype was found once. The rearrangement joins TRBV20-1 to TRBJ1-1, with 7 nucleotides matching TRBD1. V lost 3 bases and J lost 3; bases outside the gene matches: 1. The CDR3 totals 12 residues. Germline CDR1 reads DFQATT; CDR2 reads SNEGSKA (reference sequence). DNA of the CDR3: TGCAGTGCTAGGGGACAGTACACTGAAGCTTTCTTT. Its protein is CSARGQYTEAFF.

The chain couples TRBV11-2 to TRBJ2-7; no reliable D call. CDR1 and CDR2 from the germline V gene are SGHAT and FQNNGV. V was trimmed by 5 bases and J by 6 bases, leaving 14 bases between them. The CDR3 consists of 13 residues. The CDR3 loop is CASSTRWRSEQYF. The CDR3 DNA follows: TGTGCCAGCAGCACCAGGTGGCGAAGCGAGCAGTACTTC.

This clonotype turned up a few times. The chain is built from TRBV20-1 and TRBJ2-7, with 8 positions matching TRBD1. The germline V gene has CDR1 DFQATT and CDR2 SNEGSKA (reference sequence). CDR3 length: 14 amino acids. After removal of 3 bases from V and 1 base from J, the junction contained 5 bases not matched to a gene. The CDR3 DNA reads as TGCAGTGCTAGGGGCCAGGGGGCATCCTACGAGCAGTACTTC. Translated, it gives CSARGQGASYEQYF.

This clonotype occurred a few times. The gene calls are TRBV24-1 and TRBJ2-7; D gene unclear. The CDR3 sequence is 14 residues long. In germline, CDR1 is KGHDR, CDR2 SFDVKD. V gave up 2 bases and J gave up 4 bases, with 11 bases separating them. As DNA, the CDR3 is TGTGCCACCAGTGATTCCCGACCTCCATACGAGCAGTACTTC. Protein sequence: CATSDSRPPYEQYF.

The V and J genes are TRBV10-3 and TRBJ2-3, with a possible D match to TRBD1 (6 bases). The germline gives CDR1 ENHRY, CDR2 SYGVKD. V shed 6 bases and J shed 4 bases, with 8 bases lying between them. This CDR3 spans 12 amino acids. This chain's CDR3 is CAIRTGADTQYF. The CDR3 bases are TGTGCCATCAGGACAGGCGCAGATACGCAGTATTTT.

This chain connects TRBV12-3 or TRBV12-4 to TRBJ2-1; D may correspond to TRBD1 or TRBD2 (5 bases each). CDR3 length: 14 residues. V lost 3 bases and J 4 bases, leaving 10 bases between the germline ends. The CDR3 nucleotides read TGTGCCAGCAGTTTGCACGGGGCGTACAATGAGCAGTTCTTC. Translated: CASSLHGAYNEQFF.

This clonotype has more than one count but fewer than ten. The chain recombines TRBV5-1 with TRBJ2-7; 10 nucleotides line up with TRBD1. Germline CDR1 SGHRS, CDR2 YFSETQ. The V segment lost 4 bases and the J segment 2 bases; nucleotides outside the gene matches: 6. The CDR3 extends over 15 amino acids. The CDR3 loop reads CASSPRQGAAYEQYF. CDR3 sequence (DNA): TGCGCCAGCAGCCCCCGACAGGGGGCTGCCTACGAGCAGTACTTC.

V usage is TRBV5-1 and J usage is TRBJ2-2; 8 nucleotides agree with TRBD1. The junction had 3 bases not matched to a gene; V was cut back by 1 base and J by 4 bases. The germline V gene encodes CDR1 SGHRS and CDR2 YFSETQ. This CDR3 comprises 15 residues. CDR3 residues: CASSLSQGGTGELFF. CDR3 nucleotide sequence: TGCGCCAGCAGCTTGTCACAGGGGGGCACCGGGGAGCTGTTTTTT.

This clonotype was detected only a few times. This chain connects TRBV20-1 to TRBJ2-2, with 7 bases matching TRBD1. V shed 4 bases and J 4 bases; nucleotides not matched to a gene: 6. The CDR3 runs to 14 residues. Germline-derived CDR1 and CDR2 are DFQATT and SNEGSKA (reference sequence). The CDR3 spells CSATGPGGTGELFF. The DNA for the CDR3 is TGCAGTGCTACCGGGCCAGGGGGCACCGGGGAGCTGTTTTTT.

The table lists this clonotype with many counts. The V and J genes are TRBV24-1 and TRBJ2-1; D uncertain. Trimming pared 1 base from V and 3 bases from J, leaving 0 bases between. CDR3 length equals 12 residues. Germline CDR1 and CDR2: KGHDR and SFDVKD. This CDR3 reads CATSDFYNEQFF. The CDR3, as DNA: TGTGCCACCAGTGATTTCTACAATGAGCAGTTCTTC.

The chain carries TRBV11-2 and TRBJ2-2; tentative D call: TRBD1 (6 bases). Trimming cost V 1 base and J 2 bases, with 11 bases left between them. The CDR3 spans 16 residues. CDR1 and CDR2 (germline): SGHAT, FQNNGV. The CDR3: CASSLGSRGNTGELFF. CDR3 in DNA: TGTGCCAGCAGCTTAGGTTCCAGGGGCAACACCGGGGAGCTGTTTTTT.

The chain has TRBV5-6 and TRBJ2-1, with 9 bases fitting TRBD1. The ends lost 2 bases at V and 7 bases at J; junction bases unmatched: 10. This CDR3 has 16 residues. Looked up from germline, CDR1 is SGHDT and CDR2 is YYEEEE. The CDR3 region is CASSFRPGTGFNEQFF. The CDR3 DNA is TGTGCCAGCAGCTTCCGCCCCGGGACAGGGTTTAATGAGCAGTTCTTC.

This clonotype was seen at least ten times. The chain carries TRBV11-2 and TRBJ2-7; 8 nucleotides align to TRBD2. Unmatched junction bases numbered 10, after V lost 5 bases and J lost 4 bases. From germline, CDR1 is SGHAT and CDR2 FQNNGV. This CDR3 spans 15 amino acids. CDR3 DNA sequence: TGTGCCAGCAGCCCTTCAAGCGGGAGCGATTACGAGCAGTACTTC. Translating gives CASSPSSGSDYEQYF.

The rearrangement links TRBV5-1 to TRBJ1-4; D is undetermined. With 0 bases removed from V and 5 bases from J, the gap between germline ends came to 8 bases. Germline CDR1 is SGHRS and CDR2 is YFSETQ. The CDR3 length is 14 residues. The CDR3 loop reads CASSLAGVNEKLFF. As DNA, the CDR3 is TGCGCCAGCAGCTTGGCCGGGGTCAATGAAAAACTGTTTTTT.

DNA for the CDR3: TGCAGCGTTGTACAGGGCCCGGCTTACTATGGCTACACCTTC. Translated, it gives CSVVQGPAYYGYTF. The rearrangement uses TRBV29-1 and TRBJ1-2, with D perhaps TRBD1 (6 bases). The length of the CDR3 is 14 residues. Germline values: CDR1 SQVTM, CDR2 ANQGSEA. V shed 4 bases and J shed 3 bases, with 15 bases lying between them.

The rearrangement uses TRBV18 and TRBJ2-2; D is possibly TRBD2 (5 bases). This CDR3 is 15 amino acids long. The V and J ends lost 3 bases and 6 bases respectively, with 14 bases between them. Germline CDR1 and CDR2: KGHSH and LQKENI. The CDR3 sequence is CASSPITGEAGELFF. CDR3 sequence (DNA): TGTGCCAGCTCACCTATTACCGGGGAAGCCGGGGAGCTGTTTTTT.

V and J are TRBV29-1 and TRBJ2-7; D might be TRBD1 or TRBD2, each matching 5 bases. V gave up 7 bases and J gave up 5 bases, with 15 bases separating them. This CDR3 has 12 amino acids. Per germline, CDR1 SQVTM and CDR2 ANQGSEA. CDR3 nucleotide sequence: TGCAGCGGAGGGGTGCGGTTTGACGAGCAGTACTTC. It yields the protein CSGGVRFDEQYF.

The chain is built from TRBV20-1 and TRBJ2-5; D is undetermined. Germline CDR1 and CDR2: DFQATT and SNEGSKA (reference sequence). Trimming left V 2 bases short and J 4 bases short, with 8 bases between. The CDR3 is 12 residues long. The CDR3 protein is CSARQSGETQYF. CDR3 sequence (DNA): TGCAGTGCTAGACAGTCAGGAGAGACCCAGTACTTC.

The sample holds a few counts of this clonotype. The V and J genes are TRBV20-1 and TRBJ2-7, with TRBD1 identical over 7 bases. CDR3 length: 12 residues. V lost 5 bases, J lost 5 bases, and 6 bases stayed unmatched. Germline-derived CDR1 and CDR2 are DFQATT and SNEGSKA (reference sequence). The DNA of the CDR3 is TGCAGTGCTGAGACAGGGAGTCACGAGCAGTACTTC. Translated: CSAETGSHEQYF.